The T cell receptor beta chain described here comes from a study of blood T cell repertoires in COVID-19. As for the study in general: Samples taken during acute and convalescent COVID-19 were collected in the United States, Italy and Spain. PBMCs, B-cell-depleted T cells, or T cells provided the cDNA or gDNA that made up the material.

The CDR3 extends over 13 amino acids. Deletions cut 5 bases from V and 5 bases from J, with 8 bases between. Per germline, CDR1 KGHDR and CDR2 SFDVKD. Authors' processing steps: Nucleated cell number was recorded as an estimate derived from reference gene primer amplification. Sequenced by immunoSEQ multiplex PCR; TCRdb stores in-frame clones only, minus some. The V and J calls and clone size come from that table; D and trimming were worked out from the DNA. The table shows a few hundred thousand clones, with 85% occurring only once. This rearrangement joins TRBV24-1 to TRBJ2-2, with D possibly TRBD1 on 5 matching bases. The sequenced sample consisted of peripheral blood. The TCR was taken from a woman in her late teens or twenties with acute or convalescent COVID-19. The CDR3 reads CATSGQGTGELFF. Written as DNA, the CDR3 is TGTGCCACCAGTGGCCAGGGAACCGGGGAGCTGTTTTTT.